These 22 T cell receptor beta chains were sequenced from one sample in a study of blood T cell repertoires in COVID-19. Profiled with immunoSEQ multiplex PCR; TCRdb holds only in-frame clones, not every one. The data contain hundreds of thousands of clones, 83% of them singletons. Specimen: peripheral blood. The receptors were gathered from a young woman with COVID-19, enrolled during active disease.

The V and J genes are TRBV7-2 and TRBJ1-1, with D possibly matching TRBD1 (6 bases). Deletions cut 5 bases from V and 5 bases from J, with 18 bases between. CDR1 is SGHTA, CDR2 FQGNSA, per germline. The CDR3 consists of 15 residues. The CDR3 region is CASSPRQAGGTEAFF. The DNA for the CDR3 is TGTGCCAGCAGCCCTCGACAGGCCGGGGGGACTGAAGCTTTCTTT.

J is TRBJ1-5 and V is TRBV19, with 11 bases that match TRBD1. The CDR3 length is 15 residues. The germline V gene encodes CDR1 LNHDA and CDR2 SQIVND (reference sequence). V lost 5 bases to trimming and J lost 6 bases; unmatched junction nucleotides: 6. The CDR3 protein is CASSDGQGAGQPQHF. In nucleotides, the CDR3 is TGTGCCAGTAGTGATGGACAGGGGGCGGGTCAGCCCCAGCATTTT.

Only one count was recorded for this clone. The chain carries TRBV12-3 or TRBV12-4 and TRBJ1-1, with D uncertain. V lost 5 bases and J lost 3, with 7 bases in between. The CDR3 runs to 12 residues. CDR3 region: CASSPPYTEAFF. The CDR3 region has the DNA TGTGCCAGCAGTCCCCCTTACACTGAAGCTTTCTTT.

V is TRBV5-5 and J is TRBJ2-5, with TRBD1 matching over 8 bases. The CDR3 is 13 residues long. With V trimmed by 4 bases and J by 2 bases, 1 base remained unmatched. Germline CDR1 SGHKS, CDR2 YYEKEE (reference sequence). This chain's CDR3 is CASSRTGQETQYF. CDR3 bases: TGTGCCAGCAGCAGGACAGGGCAAGAGACCCAGTACTTC.

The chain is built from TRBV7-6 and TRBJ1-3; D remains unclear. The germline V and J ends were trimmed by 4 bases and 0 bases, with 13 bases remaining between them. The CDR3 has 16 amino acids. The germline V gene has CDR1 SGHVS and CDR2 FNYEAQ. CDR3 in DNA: TGTGCCAGCAGCTCCAGACCGGGAGACTCTGGAAACACCATATATTTT. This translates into CASSSRPGDSGNTIYF.

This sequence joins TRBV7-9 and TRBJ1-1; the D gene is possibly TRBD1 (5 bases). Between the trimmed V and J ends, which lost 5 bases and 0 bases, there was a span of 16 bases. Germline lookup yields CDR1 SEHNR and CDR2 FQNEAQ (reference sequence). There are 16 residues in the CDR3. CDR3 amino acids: CASSPTGRGLNTEAFF. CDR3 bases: TGTGCCAGCAGCCCCACGGGGCGGGGGTTGAACACTGAAGCTTTCTTT. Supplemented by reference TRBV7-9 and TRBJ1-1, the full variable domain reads DTGVSQNPRHKITKRGQNVTFRCDPISEHNRLYWYRQTLGQGPEFLTYFQNEAQLEKSRLLSDRFSAERPKGSFSTLEIQRTEQGDSAMYLCASSPTGRGLNTEAFFGQGTRLTVV.

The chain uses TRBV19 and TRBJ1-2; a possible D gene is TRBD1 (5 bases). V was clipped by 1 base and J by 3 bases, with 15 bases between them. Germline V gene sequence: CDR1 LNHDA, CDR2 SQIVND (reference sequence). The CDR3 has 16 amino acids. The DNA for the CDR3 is TGTGCCAGTAGTATAGCCCCGGGGAGGGGCGACTATGGCTACACCTTC. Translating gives CASSIAPGRGDYGYTF. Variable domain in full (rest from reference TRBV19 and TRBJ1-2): DGGITQSPKYLFRKEGQNVTLSCEQNLNHDAMYWYRQDPGQGLRLIYYSQIVNDFQKGDIAEGYSVSREKKESFPLTVTSAQKNPTAFYLCASSIAPGRGDYGYTFGSGTRLTVV.

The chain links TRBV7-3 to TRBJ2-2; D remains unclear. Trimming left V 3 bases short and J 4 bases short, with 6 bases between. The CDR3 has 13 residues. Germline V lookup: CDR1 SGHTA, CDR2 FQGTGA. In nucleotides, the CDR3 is TGTGCCAGCAGCTTCGACTCCACCGGGGAGCTGTTTTTT. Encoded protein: CASSFDSTGELFF. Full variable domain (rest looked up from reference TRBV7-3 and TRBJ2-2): GAGVSQTPSNKVTEKGKYVELRCDPISGHTALYWYRQSLGQGPEFLIYFQGTGAADDSGLPNDRFFAVRPEGSVSTLKIQRTERGDSAVYLCASSFDSTGELFFGEGSRLTVL.

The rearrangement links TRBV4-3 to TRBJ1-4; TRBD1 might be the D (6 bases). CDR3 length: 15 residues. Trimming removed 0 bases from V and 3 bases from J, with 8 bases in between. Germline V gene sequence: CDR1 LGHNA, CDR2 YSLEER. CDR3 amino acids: CASSQDSGANEKLFF. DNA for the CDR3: TGCGCCAGCAGCCAAGATTCAGGGGCTAATGAAAAACTGTTTTTT.

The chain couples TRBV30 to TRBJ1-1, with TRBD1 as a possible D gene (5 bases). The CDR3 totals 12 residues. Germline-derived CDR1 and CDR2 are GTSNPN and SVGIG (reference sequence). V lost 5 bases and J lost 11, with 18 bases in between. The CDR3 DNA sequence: TGTGCCTGGCAGGGACTCCCCTTTGGGGCTTTCTTT. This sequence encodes CAWQGLPFGAFF.

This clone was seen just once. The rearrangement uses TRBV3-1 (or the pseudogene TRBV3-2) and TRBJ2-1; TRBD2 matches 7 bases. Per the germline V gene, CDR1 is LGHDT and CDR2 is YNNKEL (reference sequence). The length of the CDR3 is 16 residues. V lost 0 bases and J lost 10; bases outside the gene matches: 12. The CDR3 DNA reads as TGTGCCAGCAGCCAAGAACAAGCGGGACGCCGCAGGGAGCAGTTCTTC. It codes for CASSQEQAGRRREQFF.

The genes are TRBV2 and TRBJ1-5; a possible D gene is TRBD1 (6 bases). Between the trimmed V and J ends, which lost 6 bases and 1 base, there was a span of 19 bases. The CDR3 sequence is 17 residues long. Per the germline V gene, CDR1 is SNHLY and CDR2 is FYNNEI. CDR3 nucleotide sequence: TGTGCCAGCAGCCGCCCTAACAGGGTTGGGAGCAATCAGCCCCAGCATTTT. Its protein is CASSRPNRVGSNQPQHF.

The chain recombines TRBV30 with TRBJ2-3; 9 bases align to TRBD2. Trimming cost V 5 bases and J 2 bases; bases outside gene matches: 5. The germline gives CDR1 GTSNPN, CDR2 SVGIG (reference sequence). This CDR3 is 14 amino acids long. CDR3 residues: CAWGSGSNTDTQYF. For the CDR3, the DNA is TGTGCCTGGGGTAGCGGGAGTAACACAGATACGCAGTATTTT.

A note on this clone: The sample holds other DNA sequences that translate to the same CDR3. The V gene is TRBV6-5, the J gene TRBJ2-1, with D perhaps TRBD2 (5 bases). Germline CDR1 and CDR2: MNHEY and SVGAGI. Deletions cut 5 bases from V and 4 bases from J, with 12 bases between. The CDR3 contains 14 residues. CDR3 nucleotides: TGTGCCAGCAGTCTCAGGACTGGGTACAATGAGCAGTTCTTC. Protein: CASSLRTGYNEQFF.

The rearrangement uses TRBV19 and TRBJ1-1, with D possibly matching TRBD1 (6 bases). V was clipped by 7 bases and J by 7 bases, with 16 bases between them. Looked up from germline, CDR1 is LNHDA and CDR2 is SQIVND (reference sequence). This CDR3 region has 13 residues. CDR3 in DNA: TGTGCCAGTACTTCCCTAGGACAGTATGAAGCTTTCTTT. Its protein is CASTSLGQYEAFF.

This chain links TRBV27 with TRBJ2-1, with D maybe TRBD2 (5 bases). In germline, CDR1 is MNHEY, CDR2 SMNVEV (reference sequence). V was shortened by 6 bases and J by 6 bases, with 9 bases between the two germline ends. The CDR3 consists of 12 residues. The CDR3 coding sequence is TGTGCCAGCAGAGGACTTACCAATGAGCAGTTCTTC. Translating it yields CASRGLTNEQFF.

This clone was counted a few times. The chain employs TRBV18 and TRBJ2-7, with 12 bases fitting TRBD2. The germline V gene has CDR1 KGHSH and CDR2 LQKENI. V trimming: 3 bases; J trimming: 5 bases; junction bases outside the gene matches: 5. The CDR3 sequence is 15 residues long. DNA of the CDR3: TGTGCCAGCTCACCTTCTAGCGGGAGGGCCAACGAGCAGTACTTC. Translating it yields CASSPSSGRANEQYF.

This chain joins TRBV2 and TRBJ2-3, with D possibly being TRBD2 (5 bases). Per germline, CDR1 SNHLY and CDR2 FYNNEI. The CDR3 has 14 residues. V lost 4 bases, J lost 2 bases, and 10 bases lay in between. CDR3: CASSVEGSTDTQYF. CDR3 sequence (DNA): TGTGCCAGCAGTGTCGAGGGCTCCACAGATACGCAGTATTTT. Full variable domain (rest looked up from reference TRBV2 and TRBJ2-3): EPEVTQTPSHQVTQMGQEVILRCVPISNHLYFYWYRQILGQKVEFLVSFYNNEISEKSEIFDDQFSVERPDGSNFTLKIRSTKLEDSAMYFCASSVEGSTDTQYFGPGTRLTVL.

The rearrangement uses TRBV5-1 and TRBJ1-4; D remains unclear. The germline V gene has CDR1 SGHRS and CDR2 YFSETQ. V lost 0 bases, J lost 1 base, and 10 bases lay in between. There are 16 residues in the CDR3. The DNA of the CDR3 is TGCGCCAGCAGCTTGGCCGGGAAGAAAACTAATGAAAAACTGTTTTTT. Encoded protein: CASSLAGKKTNEKLFF.

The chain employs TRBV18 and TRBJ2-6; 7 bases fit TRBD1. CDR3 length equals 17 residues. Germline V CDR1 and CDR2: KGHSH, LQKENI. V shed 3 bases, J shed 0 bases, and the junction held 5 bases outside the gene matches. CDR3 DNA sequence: TGTGCCAGCTCACCCGAGACAGGGTCCTCTGGGGCCAACGTCCTGACTTTC. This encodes CASSPETGSSGANVLTF.

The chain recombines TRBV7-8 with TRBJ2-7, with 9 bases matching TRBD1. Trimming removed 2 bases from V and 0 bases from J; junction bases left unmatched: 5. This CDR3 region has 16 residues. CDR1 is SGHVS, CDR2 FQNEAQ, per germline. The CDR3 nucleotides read TGTGCCAGCAGCTTAACTGGGACAGGGACCTCCTACGAGCAGTACTTC. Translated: CASSLTGTGTSYEQYF. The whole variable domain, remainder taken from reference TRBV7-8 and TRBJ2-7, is GAGVSQSPRYKVAKRGQDVALRCDPISGHVSLFWYQQALGQGPEFLTYFQNEAQLDKSGLPSDRFFAERPEGSVSTLKIQRTQQEDSAVYLCASSLTGTGTSYEQYFGPGTRLTVT.

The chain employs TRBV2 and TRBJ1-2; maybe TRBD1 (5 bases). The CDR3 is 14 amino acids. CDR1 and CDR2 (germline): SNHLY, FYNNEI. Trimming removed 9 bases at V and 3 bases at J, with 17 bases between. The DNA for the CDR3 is TGTGCCAGGACTAGAGGGGAGGGCCACTATGGCTACACCTTC. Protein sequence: CARTRGEGHYGYTF.